Following are 5 T cell receptor beta chains from one sample sequenced in a study of OX40 agonist ivuxolimab in advanced cancers. Clones were read by immunoSEQ multiplex PCR, and TCRdb kept only the in-frame ones, dropping some. The table has some 80,000 clones, about 90% seen once. The material was CD4+ or CD8+ T cells sorted from blood, obtained in a trial of the OX40 agonist ivuxolimab. The origin of the receptors is an adult with an advanced solid tumor such as melanoma, head and neck, liver or kidney cancer.

The chain combines TRBV28 with TRBJ1-6; D ambiguous. V was cut by 4 bases and J by 6 bases, with 10 bases left in between. Germline V gene lookup returns CDR1 MDHEN and CDR2 SYDVKM. This CDR3 contains 14 residues. This CDR3 reads CASSSTGSNSPLHF. Written as DNA, the CDR3 is TGTGCCAGCAGTTCAACTGGCAGTAATTCACCCCTCCACTTT.

This clone has just one count. V gene TRBV30 combines with J gene TRBJ2-1; the D call may be TRBD1 or TRBD2 (5 bases each). Trimming took 4 bases from V and 10 from J, leaving 17 bases between them. This CDR3 contains 13 residues. Germline V gene data show CDR1 as GTSNPN and CDR2 as SVGIG (reference sequence). The CDR3 sequence is CAWTWDRVGEQFF. In DNA form, the CDR3 reads TGTGCCTGGACTTGGGACCGGGTCGGGGAGCAGTTCTTC.

The chain couples TRBV27 to TRBJ1-1; 8 bases are shared with TRBD1. Per germline, CDR1 MNHEY and CDR2 SMNVEV (reference sequence). The V gene end was trimmed by 4 bases and the J gene end by 4 bases; junction bases not matched to a gene: 5. This CDR3 is built from 14 residues. CDR3: CASSSDREGTEAFF. The CDR3 region has the DNA TGTGCCAGCAGTTCGGACAGGGAAGGCACTGAAGCTTTCTTT.

The genes are TRBV5-1 and TRBJ2-5, with 13 bases that match TRBD2. Unmatched junction bases numbered 5, after V lost 0 bases and J lost 3 bases. Germline V gives CDR1 SGHRS, CDR2 YFSETQ. This CDR3 has 17 amino acids. This CDR3 reads CASSLELGLAGEETQYF. The CDR3 DNA sequence: TGCGCCAGCAGCTTGGAACTCGGACTAGCGGGAGAAGAGACCCAGTACTTC. The full variable domain, rest sourced from reference TRBV5-1 and TRBJ2-5, is KAGVTQTPRYLIKTRGQQVTLSCSPISGHRSVSWYQQTPGQGLQFLFEYFSETQRNKGNFPGRFSGRQFSNSRSEMNVSTLELGDSALYLCASSLELGLAGEETQYFGPGTRLLVL.

The V gene is TRBV10-3, the J gene TRBJ2-7; TRBD1 matches at 9 bases. The CDR3 extends over 14 amino acids. Trimming cost V 2 bases and J 5 bases; bases outside gene matches: 4. Germline CDR1 is ENHRY and CDR2 is SYGVKD. CDR3 in DNA: TGTGCCATCAGTGAGAACAGGGGGCCCAACGAGCAGTACTTC. Residues: CAISENRGPNEQYF.